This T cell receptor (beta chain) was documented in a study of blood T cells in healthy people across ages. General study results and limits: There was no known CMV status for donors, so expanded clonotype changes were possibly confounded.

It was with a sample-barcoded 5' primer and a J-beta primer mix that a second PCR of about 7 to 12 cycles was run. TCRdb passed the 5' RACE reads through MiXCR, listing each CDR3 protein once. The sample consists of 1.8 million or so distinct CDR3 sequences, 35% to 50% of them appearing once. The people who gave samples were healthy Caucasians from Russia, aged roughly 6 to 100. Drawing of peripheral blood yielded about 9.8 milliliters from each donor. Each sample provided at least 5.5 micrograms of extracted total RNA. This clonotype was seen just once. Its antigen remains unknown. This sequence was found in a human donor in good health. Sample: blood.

Written as DNA, the CDR3 is TGCAGTGCTATGAGCGGACCCCCGTCAAGAGCTTTCTTT. Protein sequence: CSAMSGPPSRAFF. This chain uses TRBV20-1 with TRBJ1-1; D not certain. V was shortened by 4 bases and J by 10 bases, with 19 bases between the two germline ends. CDR3 length: 13 amino acids. Germline lookup yields CDR1 DFQATT and CDR2 SNEGSKA (reference sequence).